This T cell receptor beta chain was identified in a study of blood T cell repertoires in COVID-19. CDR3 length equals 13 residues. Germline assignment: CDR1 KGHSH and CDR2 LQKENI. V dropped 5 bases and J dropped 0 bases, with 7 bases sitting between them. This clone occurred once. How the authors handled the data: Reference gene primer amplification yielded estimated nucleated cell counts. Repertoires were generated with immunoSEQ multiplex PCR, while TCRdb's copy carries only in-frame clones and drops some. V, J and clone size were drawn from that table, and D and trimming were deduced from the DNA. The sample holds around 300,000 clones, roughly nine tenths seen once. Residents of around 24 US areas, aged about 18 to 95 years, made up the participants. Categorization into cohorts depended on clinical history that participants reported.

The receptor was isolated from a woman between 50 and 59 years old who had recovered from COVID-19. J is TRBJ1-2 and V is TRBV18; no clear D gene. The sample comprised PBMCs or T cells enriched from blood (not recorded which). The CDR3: CASSSGSNYGYTF. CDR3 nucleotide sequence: TGTGCCAGCTCATCGGGGTCTAACTATGGCTACACCTTC.